Listed below are T cell receptor beta chains from one sample, sequenced in a study of blood T cell repertoires in COVID-19. Produced via immunoSEQ multiplex PCR; TCRdb's table is partial and in-frame only. In the table there are some 290,000 clones, around 86% of which are singletons. The specimen was peripheral blood. All receptors derive from a man aged 18 to 35 with active or convalescent COVID-19. CDR3s leave out the opening cysteine and the closing phenylalanine or tryptophan. Only some rows state a clone size, as once, few, many or a class for expanded clones.

J	size	V	CDR3
TRBJ1-4	.	TRBV7-8	ASSFRDRGAGKLF
TRBJ2-1	.	TRBV27	ASSIRSGGALAEQF
TRBJ1-5	.	TRBV7-2	ASSSQGPPSNQPQH
TRBJ1-2	once	TRBV30	AWATGNYGYT
TRBJ1-1	.	TRBV27	ASSEGLRVTEAF
TRBJ2-5	.	TRBV5-1	ASRGVTGDERWTQY
TRBJ1-3	.	TRBV28	ASSQLGGASGNTIY
TRBJ1-5	.	TRBV9	ASSVGGFSNQPQH
TRBJ2-7	.	TRBV19	ASSIRVGLYEQY
TRBJ2-3	.	TRBV19	ASSAVGATDTQY
TRBJ2-3	.	TRBV2	ASSDDGVTTDTQY
TRBJ1-2	.	TRBV5-6	ASNPLPTGNVGYT
TRBJ2-5	.	TRBV7-2	ASSPPSQGWATQY
TRBJ1-2	.	TRBV10-3	AIYNYGYT
TRBJ2-1	few	TRBV14	ASSRASGPYNEQF
TRBJ1-6	.	TRBV3-1/TRBV3-2	ASSLILSQGGNSPLH
TRBJ2-2	.	TRBV3-1/TRBV3-2	ASSQEGLPGELF
TRBJ2-7	.	TRBV4-2	ASSQGGSSYEQY
TRBJ2-7	.	TRBV19	ASSTGSEQY
TRBJ1-5	.	TRBV28	ASAGTESSNQPQH
TRBJ2-7	few	TRBV6-5	ASSQGGEQY
TRBJ2-5	.	TRBV5-4	ASSFEPRETQY
TRBJ2-7	.	TRBV4-3	ASSLFADNFYEQY
TRBJ2-7	many	TRBV7-6	ASSFGTGRYEQY
TRBJ2-3	.	TRBV4-1	ASSQDKQTAGTQY
TRBJ1-1	.	TRBV19	ASISGTGTRAF
TRBJ2-7	.	TRBV11-3	ASSPSGARWY
TRBJ2-5	.	TRBV3-1/TRBV3-2	ASSQVPGETQY
TRBJ2-7	.	TRBV7-9	ASSFSGSSYEQY
TRBJ2-7	once	TRBV29-1	SAIGTPSYEQY
TRBJ2-2	.	TRBV6-6	AGLAGLTGELF
TRBJ1-2	.	TRBV24-1	ATGENRGYT
TRBJ1-1	.	TRBV9	ASSEDSMEAF
TRBJ2-2	.	TRBV9	ASSALETGELF
TRBJ1-2	.	TRBV19	ASSIGQGYGYT
TRBJ2-1	once	TRBV5-4	ASSREAGGPYNEQF
TRBJ1-4	.	TRBV7-9	ASSSARQGGEKLF
TRBJ2-7	.	TRBV12-3/TRBV12-4	ASRGRYGQY
TRBJ2-1	.	TRBV19	ASSMLSGSYNEQF
TRBJ2-2	.	TRBV5-1	ASSLDGSAVGTGELF
TRBJ1-1	.	TRBV25-1	ATQGTGGEAF
TRBJ2-1	few	TRBV20-1	SASTRAYNEQF
TRBJ2-7	once	TRBV2	ASSEQGAISEQY
TRBJ2-3	.	TRBV15	ATSGRGGTDTQY
TRBJ2-1	.	TRBV6-2/TRBV6-3	ASSYSRQGSNEQF
TRBJ1-1	.	TRBV5-1	ASSLNGQEETEAF
TRBJ2-2	once	TRBV2	ASRGTGGTGELF
TRBJ2-2	.	TRBV4-1	ASSLELGKVGTGELF
TRBJ1-1	.	TRBV27	ARKRQTWNTEAF
TRBJ2-3	.	TRBV19	ASSRLAASTDTQY
TRBJ2-1	.	TRBV24-1	ATSVGFSGGIYNEQF
TRBJ2-1	.	TRBV24-1	ATSDIREGRDEQF
TRBJ1-1	.	TRBV9	ASSVGDGENTEAF